This entry lists 19 T cell receptor beta chains sequenced from one sample in a study of blood T cell repertoires in COVID-19. Profiled with immunoSEQ multiplex PCR; TCRdb holds only in-frame clones, not every one. The sample holds fewer than 250,000 clones; about 89% are singletons and the top ten take 4.5% to 5.5%. The sample taken for sequencing was peripheral blood. The receptors were gathered from a woman between 35 and 50 years old with acute or convalescent COVID-19.

This rearrangement joins TRBV6-6 to TRBJ1-2; D call uncertain. Germline assignment: CDR1 MNHNY and CDR2 SVGAGI (reference sequence). The CDR3 contains 16 residues. V lost 0 bases to trimming and J lost 5 bases, with 16 bases between them. CDR3 DNA: TGTGCCAGCAGTTACTCAAGGCAGCGAACATTGTATGGCTACACCTTC. The encoded protein is CASSYSRQRTLYGYTF.

This clone was detected once. This chain links TRBV4-1 with TRBJ2-1, with 7 positions matching TRBD2. This CDR3 is built from 14 residues. J gave up 5 bases and V 1 base, and 2 bases lay outside the gene matches. Germline V gene data show CDR1 as MGHRA and CDR2 as YSYEKL. The chain's CDR3 is CASSQVLADNEQFF. CDR3 coding DNA: TGCGCCAGCAGCCAAGTTCTAGCGGACAATGAGCAGTTCTTC.

V gene TRBV4-1 combines with J gene TRBJ1-2, with D possibly TRBD1 on 6 matching bases. CDR1 is MGHRA, CDR2 YSYEKL, per germline. Trimming cost V 5 bases and J 3 bases, with 13 bases left between them. The CDR3 extends over 14 amino acids. The CDR3, as DNA: TGCGCCAGCAGCTCCCAGGGGTACCACTATGGCTACACCTTC. Translated, it gives CASSSQGYHYGYTF.

The chain is built from TRBV2 and TRBJ1-6; TRBD1 is a possible D gene (6 bases). This CDR3 contains 18 residues. The V end lost 8 bases, the J end lost 0 bases, and 20 bases lay between the germline ends. Germline CDR1 SNHLY, CDR2 FYNNEI. This chain's CDR3 is CASSGPGGLSSYNSPLHF. CDR3 bases: TGTGCCAGCTCAGGTCCGGGGGGGCTTAGCTCCTATAATTCACCCCTCCACTTT.

This chain links TRBV11-3 with TRBJ1-2; maybe TRBD1 (6 bases). This CDR3 has 13 amino acids. V gave up 2 bases and J gave up 6 bases, with 10 bases separating them. CDR1 is SGHNT, CDR2 YENEEA, per germline. CDR3 nucleotides: TGTGCCAGCAGCTTACTAGGGGGGGATGGCTACACCTTC. Protein product: CASSLLGGDGYTF.

This clone was observed a single time. The chain employs TRBV9 and TRBJ1-2; D ambiguous. Trimming shortened V by 6 bases and J by 8 bases, and 20 bases separated the two germline ends. Per germline, CDR1 SGDLS and CDR2 YYNGEE. This CDR3 is 14 amino acids long. Written as DNA, the CDR3 is TGTGCCAGCACCCGCAGGCCCGGATCGGGGGGCTACACCTTC. It is translated as CASTRRPGSGGYTF.

The count of this clone is one. The chain has TRBV6-5 and TRBJ2-2; TRBD2 agrees at 8 bases. CDR3 length: 15 amino acids. CDR1 is MNHEY and CDR2 is SVGAGI in the germline V gene. Trimming cost V 6 bases and J 1 base; bases outside gene matches: 4. CDR3 sequence reads: CASSGGGQNTGELFF. CDR3 nucleotides: TGTGCCAGCAGCGGGGGGGGGCAGAACACCGGGGAGCTGTTTTTT.

The CDR3 loop reads CASSLGYKGRDGYTF. DNA for the CDR3: TGTGCCAGCAGCTTAGGATATAAGGGGAGGGATGGCTACACCTTC. The chain combines TRBV7-8 with TRBJ1-2, with a weak D call TRBD1 (5 bases). The CDR3 length is 15 residues. V was clipped by 1 base and J by 6 bases, with 15 bases between them. The V gene's germline CDR1 is SGHVS and CDR2 FQNEAQ.

This rearrangement joins TRBV6-5 to TRBJ1-1, with 7 bases aligning to TRBD1. V trimming: 6 bases; J trimming: 7 bases; junction bases outside the gene matches: 5. The CDR3 runs to 12 residues. Per germline, CDR1 MNHEY and CDR2 SVGAGI. The DNA of the CDR3 is TGTGCCAGCAGCCGGACAGGAAGTGAAGCTTTCTTT. This sequence encodes CASSRTGSEAFF.

This clone was detected only once. This rearrangement joins TRBV19 to TRBJ2-3, with TRBD1 identical over 7 bases. The V segment lost 9 bases and the J segment 6 bases; nucleotides outside the gene matches: 12. CDR1 and CDR2 (germline): LNHDA, SQIVND (reference sequence). The CDR3 runs to 14 residues. The CDR3 sequence is CARNQKGACDTQYF. As DNA, the CDR3 is TGTGCCAGGAATCAGAAGGGGGCGTGTGATACGCAGTATTTT.

As to this clone: An end of the junction differs from the germline gene, which may be a read error. The chain uses TRBV12-3 or TRBV12-4 and TRBJ1-1; 9 nucleotides agree with TRBD1. The length of the CDR3 is 12 residues. CDR3 sequence: CASSWDRAEAFF. The CDR3 nucleotides are TGTGCCAGCAGTTGGGACAGGGCTGAGGCTTTCTTT.

V and J are TRBV19 and TRBJ2-1, with 7 bases lining up with TRBD1. Germline trimming cut 7 bases from V and 2 bases from J; bases unmatched to any gene: 5. Germline CDR1 is LNHDA and CDR2 is SQIVND (reference sequence). The CDR3 consists of 14 residues. As DNA, the CDR3 is TGTGCCAGTACCGGGGACAGACCCTACAATGAGCAGTTCTTC. Amino acid sequence: CASTGDRPYNEQFF.

The chain uses TRBV2 and TRBJ1-1, with 8 bases fitting TRBD1. Germline assignment: CDR1 SNHLY and CDR2 FYNNEI. The CDR3 runs 16 residues. J gave up 0 bases and V 6 bases, and 9 bases lay outside the gene matches. The CDR3 spells CASSLERQGMNTEAFF. CDR3 sequence (DNA): TGTGCCAGCAGCCTCGAGAGACAGGGGATGAACACTGAAGCTTTCTTT.

This CDR3 is CATSRVETSGGAGSDTQYF. The CDR3 DNA follows: TGTGCCACCAGCAGAGTCGAGACTAGCGGGGGGGCTGGATCAGATACGCAGTATTTT. This sequence joins TRBV15 and TRBJ2-3, with 14 bases fitting TRBD2. This CDR3 has 19 amino acids. V lost 1 base, J lost 4 bases, and 10 bases stayed unmatched. Germline V gives CDR1 LNHNV, CDR2 YYDKDF (reference sequence).

The gene calls are TRBV19 and TRBJ2-1; 9 positions agree with TRBD1. The CDR3 loop spans 14 amino acids. The J segment lost 7 bases and the V segment lost 5 bases, leaving 6 bases of the junction unmatched. Germline V gives CDR1 LNHDA, CDR2 SQIVND (reference sequence). For the CDR3, the DNA is TGTGCCAGTAGTTTCCGGGACAGGGATAATGAGCAGTTCTTC. Encoded protein: CASSFRDRDNEQFF.

The count of this clone is one. The chain has TRBV27 and TRBJ2-2; 13 nucleotides match TRBD2. With V trimmed by 8 bases and J by 1 base, 10 bases remained unmatched. Germline V gene lookup returns CDR1 MNHEY and CDR2 SMNVEV (reference sequence). The CDR3 contains 18 residues. The CDR3 DNA reads as TGTGCCAGCGGAGGACTAGCGGGGGCGAGAGAGAACACCGGGGAGCTGTTTTTT. Its protein is CASGGLAGARENTGELFF.

This clone was seen only a few times. The chain is built from TRBV6-5 and TRBJ1-3; D is unclear. The CDR3 has 13 residues. Trimming shortened V by 3 bases and J by 4 bases, and 7 bases separated the two germline ends. The germline V gene encodes CDR1 MNHEY and CDR2 SVGAGI. CDR3 in amino acids: CASSYQSGNTIYF. The CDR3 nucleotides are TGTGCCAGCAGTTATCAGTCCGGAAACACCATATATTTT.

V usage is TRBV16 and J usage is TRBJ1-5, with 9 nucleotides matching TRBD1. Germline assignment: CDR1 KGHSY and CDR2 FQNENV. The CDR3 length is 22 residues. Germline trimming cut 4 bases from V and 0 bases from J; bases unmatched to any gene: 22. The CDR3 sequence: CASSPISGFTGGASTSNQPQHF. CDR3 nucleotide sequence: TGTGCCAGCAGCCCAATCAGCGGCTTTACAGGGGGCGCTTCGACTAGCAATCAGCCCCAGCATTTT.

V usage is TRBV5-6 and J usage is TRBJ1-4; maybe TRBD1 (6 bases). This CDR3 has 17 amino acids. Germline CDR1 and CDR2: SGHDT and YYEEEE. V lost 2 bases, J lost 4 bases, and 18 bases lay in between. The CDR3 DNA reads as TGTGCCAGCAGCTTAAACAGGGCCCCTCCTTTTAATGAAAAACTGTTTTTT. Protein product: CASSLNRAPPFNEKLFF. The entire variable domain, with the rest obtained from reference TRBV5-6 and TRBJ1-4, is as follows: DAGVTQSPTHLIKTRGQQVTLRCSPKSGHDTVSWYQQALGQGPQFIFQYYEEEERQRGNFPDRFSGHQFPNYSSELNVNALLLGDSALYLCASSLNRAPPFNEKLFFGSGTQLSVL.